This entry is about one T cell receptor (beta chain). Its antigen is unknown. The data derive from a study of blood T cells in healthy people across ages. Overall study: With template switching, about one barcoded beta molecule was captured per two T cells.

A second about 6 to 12 cycle PCR used barcoded and J-beta primers. CDR3-containing paired-end reads numbered at least 3 million in each sample. TCRdb reprocessed the 5' RACE reads with MiXCR, giving one entry per CDR3 protein. The repertoire holds over 550,000 distinct CDR3 sequences, with about 30% as singletons. Broader study findings: No conclusive comparison of naive versus antigen-experienced cells was possible with unsorted PBMCs. Diversity estimates from one million T cells were considered underestimates.

Trimming cost V 6 bases and J 2 bases, with 16 bases left between them. The CDR3 length is 15 residues. The germline V gene has CDR1 MNHEY and CDR2 SVGAGI. Source material: blood. This chain connects TRBV6-5 to TRBJ1-1; perhaps TRBD1 as D (5 bases). This receptor was identified in a woman of 80 years or more in good health. The CDR3 loop is CASSVSGGGNTEAFF. CDR3 DNA: TGTGCCAGCAGCGTATCGGGGGGTGGAAACACTGAAGCTTTCTTT.